A single sample gave rise to the 26 T cell receptor beta chains below, sequenced in a study of Graves' ophthalmopathy and Graves' hyperthyroidism. RNA transcripts yielded amplified TCR beta CDR3 regions. First-round RT-PCR relied on HTBI primers, and a second-round multiplex PCR came next. TCRdb re-called the multiplex PCR reads through MiXCR, storing one row per CDR3 protein. This table holds 350,000 or so distinct CDR3 sequences, about 17% found once. The sample comprised peripheral blood. These TCRs come from an adult man with Graves' ophthalmopathy.

This clonotype was recorded many times. The chain has TRBV11-2 and TRBJ1-1, with D possibly TRBD1 on 6 matching bases. The CDR3 is 14 residues long. CDR1 and CDR2 from the germline V gene are SGHAT and FQNNGV. Trimming removed 6 bases at V and 4 bases at J, with 15 bases between. CDR3 DNA: TGTGCCAGCAGATTTGCAGGGGACCGCACTGAAGCTTTCTTT. Translated: CASRFAGDRTEAFF.

This clonotype has ten or more counts. For the CDR3, the DNA is TGTGCCAGCAGCCAAATGCGACTAGCGGGAGCGGGAGAGACCCAGTACTTC. Encoded protein: CASSQMRLAGAGETQYF. This sequence joins TRBV11-2 and TRBJ2-5; TRBD2 agrees at 12 bases. The germline CDR1 and CDR2 sequences are SGHAT and FQNNGV. V lost 5 bases, J lost 4 bases, and 11 bases stayed unmatched. The CDR3 has 17 amino acids.

The V gene is TRBV30, the J gene TRBJ1-1; D is ambiguous. Per germline, CDR1 GTSNPN and CDR2 SVGIG (reference sequence). This CDR3 region has 12 residues. V was pared by 4 bases and J by 2 bases, with 8 bases between. The CDR3, as DNA: TGTGCCTGGACGGCAGGAAACACTGAAGCTTTCTTT. Encoded protein: CAWTAGNTEAFF. Based on the CDR3 plus reference TRBV30 and TRBJ1-1, the full variable domain is SQTIHQWPATLVQPVGSPLSLECTVEGTSNPNLYWYRQAAGRGLQLLFYSVGIGQISSEVPQNLSASRPQDRQFILSSKKLLLSDSGFYLCAWTAGNTEAFFGQGTRLTVV.

This clonotype came up many times. The gene calls are TRBV7-8 and TRBJ1-2; 7 bases align to TRBD1. The CDR3 totals 13 residues. After removal of 0 bases from V and 7 bases from J, the junction contained 2 bases not matched to a gene. CDR1 is SGHVS and CDR2 is FQNEAQ in the germline V gene. CDR3 DNA: TGTGCCAGCAGCTTAGCTAGGGGGCCTGGCTACACCTTC. It yields the protein CASSLARGPGYTF.

The table lists this clonotype with many counts. The CDR3 protein is CASTEGHGNTGELFF. CDR3 coding DNA: TGCGCCAGCACCGAGGGACACGGCAACACCGGGGAGCTGTTTTTT. The chain has TRBV5-1 and TRBJ2-2; possibly TRBD1 for D (6 bases). Germline V lookup: CDR1 SGHRS, CDR2 YFSETQ. This CDR3 is built from 15 residues. V lost 6 bases to trimming and J lost 2 bases, with 14 bases between them.

This clonotype was detected many times. The chain combines TRBV7-6 with TRBJ1-5; D remains ambiguous. The CDR3 is 13 residues long. Deletions cut 5 bases from V and 3 bases from J, with 8 bases between. CDR1 SGHVS and CDR2 FNYEAQ come from the germline V gene. The DNA of the CDR3 is TGTGCCAGCAGCCACGACCACAATCAGCCCCAGCATTTT. This sequence encodes CASSHDHNQPQHF.

This clonotype was seen a handful of times. Given a much more abundant clone one base away, this may be a read error. Since the CDR3 does not end with the conserved phenylalanine or tryptophan, this likely comes from a read error. This rearrangement joins TRBV30 to TRBJ1-1; D is undetermined. The CDR3 loop spans 11 amino acids. V was pared by 1 base and J by 3 bases, with 3 bases between. Germline CDR1 GTSNPN, CDR2 SVGIG (reference sequence). As DNA, the CDR3 is TGTGCCTGGAGTGGGGACACTGAAGCTTTCCTT. Protein product: CAWSGDTEAFL.

Ten or more counts support this clonotype. The V gene is TRBV5-1, the J gene TRBJ2-7; D is unclear. The CDR3 is 13 amino acids. CDR1 and CDR2 (germline): SGHRS, YFSETQ. V gave up 1 base and J gave up 0 bases, with 5 bases separating them. The chain's CDR3 is CASSLRFSYEQYF. For the CDR3, the DNA is TGCGCCAGCAGCTTGCGGTTCTCCTACGAGCAGTACTTC.

With regard to this clonotype: A read error is possible here, since a much larger clone lies one base away. V is TRBV18 and J is TRBJ1-2; TRBD1 matches 10 bases. Germline V CDR1 and CDR2: KGHSH, LQKENI. CDR3 length: 16 residues. V lost 10 bases and J lost 4; bases outside the gene matches: 15. CDR3 in amino acids: CAISPTGDRGSYGYTF. CDR3 nucleotides: TGTGCCATCTCTCCGACGGGGGACAGGGGTTCCTATGGCTACACCTTC.

The V call is TRBV6-1, the J call TRBJ2-7; D is possibly TRBD2 (5 bases). From germline, CDR1 is MNHNS and CDR2 SASEGT. V was trimmed by 6 bases and J by 6 bases, leaving 15 bases between them. The CDR3 extends over 13 amino acids. The CDR3 is CASSPIRGGEQYF. CDR3 DNA sequence: TGTGCCAGCAGCCCCATCCGGGGTGGCGAGCAGTACTTC.

This clonotype was found many times. The rearrangement uses TRBV4-1 and TRBJ2-5; 15 bases agree with TRBD2. V gave up 4 bases and J gave up 5 bases; unmatched junction bases: 5. The germline V gene has CDR1 MGHRA and CDR2 YSYEKL. This CDR3 is built from 16 residues. The CDR3 is CASSPGLAGGPETQYF. In DNA form, the CDR3 reads TGCGCCAGCAGCCCGGGACTAGCGGGGGGTCCGGAGACCCAGTACTTC.

The rearrangement joins TRBV6-1 to TRBJ1-6; D gene unclear. This CDR3 region has 12 residues. The germline gives CDR1 MNHNS, CDR2 SASEGT. With 6 bases removed from V and 7 bases from J, the gap between germline ends came to 7 bases. CDR3 residues: CASRDWNSPLHF. CDR3 nucleotides: TGTGCCAGCAGGGACTGGAATTCACCCCTCCACTTT.

This clonotype was counted ten times or more. This sequence joins TRBV6-2 or TRBV6-3 and TRBJ2-7; D remains ambiguous. V was trimmed by 6 bases and J by 2 bases, leaving 11 bases between them. Germline values: CDR1 MNHEY, CDR2 SVGEGT. This CDR3 region has 13 residues. CDR3 in DNA: TGTGCCAGCAGACCGGGCCTCGCCTACGAGCAGTACTTC. This sequence encodes CASRPGLAYEQYF.

In its sample, this clonotype was seen many times. The chain is built from TRBV28 and TRBJ1-4, with 7 bases matching TRBD1. The CDR3 has 15 amino acids. The germline CDR1 and CDR2 sequences are MDHEN and SYDVKM. The trim removed 6 bases at V and 3 bases at J, leaving 7 bases unmatched. The CDR3, as DNA: TGTGCCAGCAGGTTACCAGGGGGGGCTAATGAAAAACTGTTTTTT. The encoded protein is CASRLPGGANEKLFF.

This sequence joins TRBV9 and TRBJ1-2, with a weak D call TRBD1 (6 bases). V was shortened by 4 bases and J by 4 bases, with 17 bases between the two germline ends. CDR3 length: 15 amino acids. Per germline, CDR1 SGDLS and CDR2 YYNGEE. In nucleotides, the CDR3 is TGTGCCAGCAGCCCCTCGCCGGGGGCCGCCTATGGCTACACCTTC. It is translated as CASSPSPGAAYGYTF.

This clonotype was found many times. The chain links TRBV20-1 to TRBJ1-1; TRBD1 is a possible D gene (5 bases). Trimming left V 0 bases short and J 5 bases short, with 13 bases between. CDR3 length: 14 amino acids. Germline loops: CDR1 DFQATT, CDR2 SNEGSKA (reference sequence). The CDR3 sequence: CSARDSPQGTEAFF. The CDR3 DNA is TGCAGTGCTAGAGATTCCCCCCAGGGAACTGAAGCTTTCTTT.

This clonotype was detected ten times or more. This chain connects TRBV19 to TRBJ2-6; unclear D gene. The CDR3 runs to 15 residues. Trimming removed 3 bases at V and 0 bases at J, with 6 bases between. Per germline, CDR1 LNHDA and CDR2 SQIVND (reference sequence). CDR3 in amino acids: CASSMVSSGANVLTF. CDR3 in DNA: TGTGCCAGTAGTATGGTTAGCTCTGGGGCCAACGTCCTGACTTTC.

This clonotype was detected many times. This chain uses TRBV6-2 or TRBV6-3 with TRBJ2-7, with 9 bases fitting TRBD2. This CDR3 contains 16 residues. With 2 bases clipped from V and 4 bases from J, the junction kept 9 bases outside the gene matches. Germline CDR1 MNHEY, CDR2 SVGEGT. CDR3 bases: TGTGCCAGCAGTTACCCCGTGACTAGCGGACCATACGAGCAGTACTTC. Protein product: CASSYPVTSGPYEQYF.

On this clonotype itself: This clone may be a read error of a much larger clone one base away. The chain joins TRBV6-2 or TRBV6-3 to TRBJ1-6; D is uncertain. Germline V gives CDR1 MNHEY, CDR2 SVGEGT. This CDR3 spans 12 amino acids. DNA for the CDR3: TGTGCCAGCAGATACAAGTATTCATCCCTCCACTTT. This gives the protein CASRYKYSSLHF.

The table lists this clonotype with many counts. J is TRBJ1-2 and V is TRBV19; TRBD1 might be the D (6 bases). Trimming cost V 7 bases and J 8 bases, with 17 bases left between them. The CDR3 loop spans 13 amino acids. In germline, CDR1 is LNHDA, CDR2 SQIVND (reference sequence). This CDR3 reads CASTRGFDDGYTF. DNA for the CDR3: TGTGCCAGTACCAGGGGTTTTGATGACGGCTACACCTTC.

This clonotype was recorded a few times. V and J are TRBV6-1 and TRBJ2-7; D may be TRBD1 (6 bases). Germline loops: CDR1 MNHNS, CDR2 SASEGT. The CDR3 is 15 amino acids. V dropped 3 bases and J dropped 7 bases, with 19 bases sitting between them. The DNA for the CDR3 is TGTGCCAGCAGTGACCGGGACAATAGGATTGGGGAGCAGTACTTC. Protein product: CASSDRDNRIGEQYF.

This clonotype came up many times. The chain couples TRBV7-2 to TRBJ2-2; D may be TRBD2 (6 bases). The CDR3 runs 13 residues. V was clipped by 3 bases and J by 6 bases, with 8 bases between them. CDR1 is SGHTA and CDR2 is FQGNSA in the germline V gene. The CDR3 is CASSFQRAGELFF. Written as DNA, the CDR3 is TGTGCCAGCAGCTTCCAGCGGGCCGGGGAGCTGTTTTTT.

This clonotype was observed many times. The rearrangement joins TRBV24-1 to TRBJ2-7; 9 bases map to TRBD1. Germline-derived CDR1 and CDR2 are KGHDR and SFDVKD. The CDR3 is made up of 18 amino acids. Germline trimming cut 3 bases from V and 5 bases from J; bases unmatched to any gene: 16. The CDR3 coding sequence is TGTGCCACCAGTGATCATCCCGTGGGGACAGGGTCATTCCACGAGCAGTACTTC. Its protein is CATSDHPVGTGSFHEQYF.

The gene calls are TRBV6-2 or TRBV6-3 and TRBJ2-5; D gene uncertain. The V and J ends lost 0 bases and 5 bases respectively, with 10 bases between them. The CDR3 has 14 residues. Germline CDR1 MNHEY, CDR2 SVGEGT. CDR3 sequence reads: CASSYSSGRETQYF. The CDR3 DNA reads TGTGCCAGCAGTTACTCGTCTGGCAGGGAGACCCAGTACTTC.

This clonotype was counted at least ten times. The chain has TRBV6-2 or TRBV6-3 and TRBJ1-1; 7 positions agree with TRBD1. CDR3 length: 13 amino acids. V was clipped by 11 bases and J by 3 bases; unmatched bases: 9. Germline CDR1 reads MNHEY; CDR2 reads SVGEGT. The CDR3 DNA reads as TGTGCCGGCTCCAGACAGGGAGACACTGAAGCTTTCTTT. Translated, it gives CAGSRQGDTEAFF.

This clonotype was observed many times. V is TRBV2 and J is TRBJ2-7; 11 bases match TRBD2. CDR3 length equals 14 residues. From germline, CDR1 is SNHLY and CDR2 FYNNEI. V shed 11 bases and J 5 bases; nucleotides not matched to a gene: 11. The CDR3 here is CAGSGTSGPNEQYF. The CDR3, as DNA: TGTGCCGGTTCCGGGACTAGCGGCCCCAACGAGCAGTACTTC.